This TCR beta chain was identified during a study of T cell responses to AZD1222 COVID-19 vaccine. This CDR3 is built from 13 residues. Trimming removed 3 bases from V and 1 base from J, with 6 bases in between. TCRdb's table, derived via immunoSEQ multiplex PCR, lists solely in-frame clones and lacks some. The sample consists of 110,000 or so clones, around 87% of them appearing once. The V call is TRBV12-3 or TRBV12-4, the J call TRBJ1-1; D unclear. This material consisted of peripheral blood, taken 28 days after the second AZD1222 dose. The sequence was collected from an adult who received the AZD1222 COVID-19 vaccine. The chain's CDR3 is CASSFIPNTEAFF. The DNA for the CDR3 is TGTGCCAGCAGTTTTATACCGAACACTGAAGCTTTCTTT.